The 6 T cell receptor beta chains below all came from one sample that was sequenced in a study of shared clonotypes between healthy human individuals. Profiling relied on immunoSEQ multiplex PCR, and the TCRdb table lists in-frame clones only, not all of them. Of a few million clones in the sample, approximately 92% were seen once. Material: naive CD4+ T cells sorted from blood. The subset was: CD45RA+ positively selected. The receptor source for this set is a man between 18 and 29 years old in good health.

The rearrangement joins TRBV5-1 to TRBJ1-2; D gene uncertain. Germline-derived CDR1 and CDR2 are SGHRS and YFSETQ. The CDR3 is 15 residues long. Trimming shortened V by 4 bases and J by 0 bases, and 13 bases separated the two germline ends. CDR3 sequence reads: CASSPPDLSNYGYTF. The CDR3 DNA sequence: TGCGCCAGCAGCCCGCCCGACCTCTCTAACTATGGCTACACCTTC.

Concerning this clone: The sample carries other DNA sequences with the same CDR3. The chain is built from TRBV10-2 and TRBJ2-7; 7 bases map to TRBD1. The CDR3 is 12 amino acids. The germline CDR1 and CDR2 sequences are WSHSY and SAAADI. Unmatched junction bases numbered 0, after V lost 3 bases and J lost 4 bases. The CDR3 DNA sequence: TGCGCCAGCAGTGACAGGGGGTACGAGCAGTACTTC. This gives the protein CASSDRGYEQYF.

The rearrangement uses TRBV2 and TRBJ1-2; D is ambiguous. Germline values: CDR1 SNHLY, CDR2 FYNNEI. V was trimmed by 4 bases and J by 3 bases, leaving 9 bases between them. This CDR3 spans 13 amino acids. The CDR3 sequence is CASSGNVDYGYTF. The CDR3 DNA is TGTGCCAGCAGTGGGAACGTGGACTATGGCTACACCTTC.

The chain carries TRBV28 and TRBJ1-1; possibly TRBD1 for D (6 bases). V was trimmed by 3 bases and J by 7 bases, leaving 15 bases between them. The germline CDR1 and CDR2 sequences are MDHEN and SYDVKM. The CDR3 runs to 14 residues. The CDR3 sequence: CASSLGGVGGEAFF. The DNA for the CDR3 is TGTGCCAGCAGTTTGGGGGGCGTCGGAGGTGAAGCTTTCTTT.

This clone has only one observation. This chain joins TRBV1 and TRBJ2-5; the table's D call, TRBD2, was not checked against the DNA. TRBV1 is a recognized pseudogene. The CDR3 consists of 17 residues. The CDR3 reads CTSSQDLGSGGGETQYF. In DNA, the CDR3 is TGCACCAGCAGCCAAGATCTGGGTAGCGGGGGTGGAGAGACCCAGTACTTC.

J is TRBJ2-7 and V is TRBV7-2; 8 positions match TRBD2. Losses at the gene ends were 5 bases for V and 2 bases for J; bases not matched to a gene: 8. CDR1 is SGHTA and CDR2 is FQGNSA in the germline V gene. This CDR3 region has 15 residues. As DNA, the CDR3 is TGTGCCAGCAGCCACTTTTTTAGCGGGACCTACGAGCAGTACTTC. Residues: CASSHFFSGTYEQYF.